The sample holds one count of the clone carrying this TCR beta chain. What it binds is not known. These data belong to a study of cytomegalovirus exposure and HLA in healthy donors. Findings and limits, study-wide: Many donors carried some public TCRs, although rarity characterized most TCR sequences. Immune exposure was documented only through CMV serostatus. As a later analysis showed, a missense DCLRE1C variant was linked to trimming of TCR beta V- and J-genes.

Primers included in the PCR were 60 Vbeta and 13 Jbeta primers. In the authors' workflow: There were around 78 million unique TCR beta chains by a later count, and approximately 10 million of them were shared. This table comes from immunoSEQ multiplex PCR, and its TCRdb copy is limited to in-frame clones, with some not included. The V and J calls and clone size were taken over from that table, and D and trimming were inferred from the DNA. The sample yields under 150,000 clones, roughly three quarters seen once. The CDR3 spans 13 residues. V lost 3 bases to trimming and J lost 4 bases, with 9 bases between them. Germline V gives CDR1 SGHTA, CDR2 FQGTGA.

The rearrangement uses TRBV7-3 and TRBJ2-5; a possible D gene is TRBD1 (6 bases). Sample: PBMCs. The clonotype was recovered from a man aged 18-30 years in good health and CMV-seronegative. The CDR3 DNA sequence: TGTGCCAGCAGCTTGGGGGCCCGAGAGACCCAGTACTTC. It encodes CASSLGARETQYF.